This passage covers 18 T cell receptor beta chains from one sample sequenced in a study of Ad26.COV2.S vaccination and SARS-CoV-2 variants. TCRdb's copy holds only in-frame clones and misses some; the assay was immunoSEQ multiplex PCR. The profile shows about 380,000 clones, around 82% of them singletons. Treatment of the sample: roughly 19 received Ad26.COV2.S at low or high dose, single or two shots; about 5 received placebo; per-sample allocation not given. Material that was analyzed had been drawn on day 63 after the first vaccine or placebo injection. Sequenced here: peripheral blood, sampled in a trial of Ad26.COV2.S vaccine versus placebo. Receptors were obtained from a person aged 18-60 years who received the Ad26.COV2.S COVID-19 vaccine or a placebo.

The chain links TRBV29-1 to TRBJ2-1; 7 bases line up with TRBD1. CDR1 is SQVTM, CDR2 ANQGSEA, per germline. The CDR3 extends over 13 amino acids. After removal of 7 bases from V and 10 bases from J, the junction contained 13 bases not matched to a gene. CDR3 bases: TGCAGCGCCAGACAGGGACCTACGAAGGAGCAGTTCTTC. This gives the protein CSARQGPTKEQFF.

The chain is built from TRBV4-2 and TRBJ2-1; perhaps TRBD1 as D (5 bases). CDR1 is LGHNA and CDR2 is YNFKEQ in the germline V gene. V was shortened by 0 bases and J by 4 bases, with 13 bases between the two germline ends. This CDR3 comprises 16 residues. CDR3 amino acids: CASSQEGARGYNEQFF. CDR3 DNA sequence: TGTGCCAGCAGCCAAGAGGGTGCTAGGGGTTACAATGAGCAGTTCTTC.

The chain joins TRBV10-3 to TRBJ2-3; 7 bases are shared with TRBD2. This CDR3 spans 14 amino acids. From germline, CDR1 is ENHRY and CDR2 SYGVKD. V was clipped by 10 bases and J by 1 base; unmatched bases: 8. DNA for the CDR3: TGTGCCACCCGAGCGGGAACGGGCACAGATACGCAGTATTTT. Translating it yields CATRAGTGTDTQYF.

The V call is TRBV13, the J call TRBJ2-1; 7 bases align to TRBD2. The V segment lost 5 bases and the J segment 8 bases; nucleotides outside the gene matches: 6. This CDR3 has 13 residues. The germline CDR1 and CDR2 sequences are PRHDT and FYEKMQ (reference sequence). Here the CDR3 reads CASSPPTSDEQFF. In DNA, the CDR3 is TGTGCCAGCAGCCCCCCCACTAGCGATGAGCAGTTCTTC.

The gene calls are TRBV6-5 and TRBJ1-2, with D tentatively TRBD1 (5 bases). The CDR3 is 15 amino acids. From germline, CDR1 is MNHEY and CDR2 SVGAGI. V lost 0 bases, J lost 5 bases, and 13 bases lay in between. CDR3 protein: CASSYSINRQYGYTF. CDR3 nucleotides: TGTGCCAGCAGTTACTCAATAAACCGACAGTATGGCTACACCTTC.

The chain couples TRBV5-6 to TRBJ1-2; no definite D call. The ends were cut back, 0 bases at V and 7 bases at J, with 13 bases in the middle. The CDR3 has 14 amino acids. The germline V gene has CDR1 SGHDT and CDR2 YYEEEE. CDR3 residues: CASSLGKGLAGYTF. The CDR3 region has the DNA TGTGCCAGCAGCTTGGGGAAGGGCCTGGCTGGCTACACCTTC.

The sample holds a few counts of this clone. The CDR3 reads CASSYMSGSRQETQYF. Written as DNA, the CDR3 is TGTGCCAGCAGTTATATGAGCGGGAGTCGTCAAGAGACCCAGTACTTC. The gene calls are TRBV27 and TRBJ2-5; TRBD2 matches at 8 bases. Germline CDR1 and CDR2: MNHEY and SMNVEV (reference sequence). The CDR3 runs to 16 residues. The junction had 9 bases not matched to a gene; V was cut back by 4 bases and J by 2 bases.

The chain has TRBV6-5 and TRBJ1-5; TRBD1 might be the D (6 bases). Germline values: CDR1 MNHEY, CDR2 SVGAGI. V lost 6 bases and J 2 bases, leaving 8 bases between the germline ends. The CDR3 totals 13 residues. CDR3 residues: CASSNRGNQPQHF. DNA of the CDR3: TGTGCCAGCAGCAACAGGGGCAATCAGCCCCAGCATTTT.

This sequence joins TRBV4-1 and TRBJ1-1; D remains unclear. CDR1 is MGHRA, CDR2 YSYEKL, per germline. CDR3 length: 14 residues. V was cut by 1 base and J by 1 base, with 7 bases left in between. Here the CDR3 reads CASSQVLTNTEAFF. The CDR3 DNA sequence: TGCGCCAGCAGCCAAGTGCTAACGAACACTGAAGCTTTCTTT.

This rearrangement joins TRBV11-2 to TRBJ2-7; 7 positions agree with TRBD2. CDR1 SGHAT and CDR2 FQNNGV come from the germline V gene. J lost 3 bases, V lost 4 bases, and 15 bases had no gene match. This CDR3 is built from 17 residues. The CDR3 DNA reads TGTGCCAGCAGCTCGAAGGCCCCCTTCGCGGGAGACTACGAGCAGTACTTC. It specifies CASSSKAPFAGDYEQYF.

The V and J genes are TRBV12-3 or TRBV12-4 and TRBJ1-2, with 8 nucleotides matching TRBD1. The trim removed 3 bases at V and 6 bases at J, leaving 3 bases unmatched. The CDR3 is 13 amino acids. The CDR3 bases are TGTGCCAGCAGTTTTGGACAGGGCAATGGCTACACCTTC. Protein sequence: CASSFGQGNGYTF.

The genes are TRBV19 and TRBJ1-1; 8 bases agree with TRBD1. This CDR3 is 14 amino acids long. Looked up from germline, CDR1 is LNHDA and CDR2 is SQIVND (reference sequence). V was pared by 7 bases and J by 5 bases, with 9 bases of the junction left unmatched. CDR3 sequence reads: CASISRGQATEAFF. The CDR3, as DNA: TGTGCCAGTATCTCGAGGGGACAGGCAACTGAAGCTTTCTTT.

V and J are TRBV5-1 and TRBJ1-4, with 10 bases matching TRBD1. CDR1 is SGHRS, CDR2 YFSETQ, per germline. Trimming removed 4 bases from V and 7 bases from J; junction bases left unmatched: 4. This CDR3 comprises 14 residues. CDR3 DNA: TGCGCCAGCAGCGGGGACAGGGGAGGTGAAAAACTGTTTTTT. This gives the protein CASSGDRGGEKLFF.

The chain joins TRBV2 to TRBJ1-1; no clear D. CDR3 length: 14 amino acids. V lost 4 bases and J 1 base, leaving 10 bases between the germline ends. Germline V gene lookup returns CDR1 SNHLY and CDR2 FYNNEI. CDR3 sequence: CASSGVSGNTEAFF. The CDR3 DNA reads TGTGCCAGCAGTGGAGTAAGTGGGAACACTGAAGCTTTCTTT. The full variable domain, rest sourced from reference TRBV2 and TRBJ1-1, is EPEVTQTPSHQVTQMGQEVILRCVPISNHLYFYWYRQILGQKVEFLVSFYNNEISEKSEIFDDQFSVERPDGSNFTLKIRSTKLEDSAMYFCASSGVSGNTEAFFGQGTRLTVV.

The chain combines TRBV27 with TRBJ2-2, with D tentatively TRBD1 (6 bases). Germline V CDR1 and CDR2: MNHEY, SMNVEV (reference sequence). The CDR3 consists of 15 residues. V was pared by 7 bases and J by 0 bases, with 12 bases between. The CDR3 DNA is TGTGCCAGCACTTCGGGACACTCGAACACCGGGGAGCTGTTTTTT. It codes for CASTSGHSNTGELFF.

The J gene is TRBJ1-6, the V gene TRBV9; no firm D call. The ends were cut back, 3 bases at V and 0 bases at J, with 7 bases in the middle. The CDR3 consists of 15 residues. Looked up from germline, CDR1 is SGDLS and CDR2 is YYNGEE. CDR3 residues: CASSGRSSYNSPLHF. The DNA of the CDR3 is TGTGCCAGCAGCGGAAGAAGCTCCTATAATTCACCCCTCCACTTT. The whole variable domain, remainder taken from reference TRBV9 and TRBJ1-6, is DSGVTQTPKHLITATGQRVTLRCSPRSGDLSVYWYQQSLDQGLQFLIQYYNGEERAKGNILERFSAQQFPDLHSELNLSSLELGDSALYFCASSGRSSYNSPLHFGNGTRLTVT.

A few counts support this clone. This rearrangement joins TRBV27 to TRBJ1-2, with D hard to call. The V gene lost 2 bases and the J gene lost 0 bases, with 10 bases spanning the gap. This CDR3 region has 15 residues. Germline V gives CDR1 MNHEY, CDR2 SMNVEV (reference sequence). The CDR3 DNA reads as TGTGCCAGCAGTTTAAAGTATGCACCTAACTATGGCTACACCTTC. Protein: CASSLKYAPNYGYTF.

V is TRBV19 and J is TRBJ2-1; D is unclear. V lost 8 bases to trimming and J lost 3 bases, with 14 bases between them. The CDR3 extends over 14 amino acids. The germline V gene encodes CDR1 LNHDA and CDR2 SQIVND (reference sequence). The CDR3 nucleotides are TGTGCCAGTCGCAATGTACTGGACTACAATGAGCAGTTCTTC. This translates into CASRNVLDYNEQFF.